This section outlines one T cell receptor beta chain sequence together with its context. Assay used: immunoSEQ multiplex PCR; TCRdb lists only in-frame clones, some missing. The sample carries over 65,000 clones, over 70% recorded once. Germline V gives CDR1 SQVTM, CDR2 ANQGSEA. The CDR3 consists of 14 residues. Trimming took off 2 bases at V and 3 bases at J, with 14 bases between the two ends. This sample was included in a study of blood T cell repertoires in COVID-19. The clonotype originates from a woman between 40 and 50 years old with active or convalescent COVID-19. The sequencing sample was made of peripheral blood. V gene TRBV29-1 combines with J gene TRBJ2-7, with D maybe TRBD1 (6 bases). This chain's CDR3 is CSVEIPGDDYEQYF. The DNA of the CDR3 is TGCAGCGTTGAAATTCCAGGGGACGACTACGAGCAGTACTTC.